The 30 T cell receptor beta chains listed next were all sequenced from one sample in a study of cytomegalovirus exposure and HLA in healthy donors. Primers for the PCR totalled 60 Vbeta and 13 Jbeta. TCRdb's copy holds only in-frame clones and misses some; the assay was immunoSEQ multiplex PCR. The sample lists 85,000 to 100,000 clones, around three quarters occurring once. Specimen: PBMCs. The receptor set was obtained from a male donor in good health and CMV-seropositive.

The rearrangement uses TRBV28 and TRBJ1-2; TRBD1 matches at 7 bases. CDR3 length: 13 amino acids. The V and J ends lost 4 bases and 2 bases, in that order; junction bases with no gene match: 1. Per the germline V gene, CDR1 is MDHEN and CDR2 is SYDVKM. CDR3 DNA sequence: TGTGCCAGCAGTTCACAGGGGAACTATGGCTACACCTTC. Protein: CASSSQGNYGYTF.

CDR3 sequence reads: CASSLGQDHTEAFF. The CDR3 coding sequence is TGTGCCAGCAGCTTGGGACAGGACCACACTGAAGCTTTCTTT. The J gene is TRBJ1-1, the V gene TRBV5-4; a weak D match, TRBD1 (6 bases). The CDR3 has 14 amino acids. Germline CDR1 and CDR2: SGHNT and YYREEE (reference sequence). Between the trimmed V and J ends, which lost 0 bases and 3 bases, there was a span of 9 bases. Looking up the rest from reference TRBV5-4 and TRBJ1-1 gives the full variable domain: ETGVTQSPTHLIKTRGQQVTLRCSSQSGHNTVSWYQQALGQGPQFIFQYYREEENGRGNFPPRFSGLQFPNYSSELNVNALELDDSALYLCASSLGQDHTEAFFGQGTRLTVV.

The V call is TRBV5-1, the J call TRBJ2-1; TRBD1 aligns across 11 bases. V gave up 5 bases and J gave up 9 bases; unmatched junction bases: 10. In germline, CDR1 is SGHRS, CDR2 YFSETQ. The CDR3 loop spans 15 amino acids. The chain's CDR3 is CASSRTGGEVGEQFF. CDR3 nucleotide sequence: TGCGCCAGCAGTAGGACAGGGGGCGAGGTAGGTGAGCAGTTCTTC.

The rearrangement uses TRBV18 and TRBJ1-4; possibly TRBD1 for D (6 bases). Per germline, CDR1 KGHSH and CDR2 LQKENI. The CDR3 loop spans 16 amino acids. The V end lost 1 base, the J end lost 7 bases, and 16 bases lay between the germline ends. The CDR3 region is CASSPRDKVKVEKLFF. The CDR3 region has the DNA TGTGCCAGCTCACCACGGGACAAGGTTAAAGTTGAAAAACTGTTTTTT.

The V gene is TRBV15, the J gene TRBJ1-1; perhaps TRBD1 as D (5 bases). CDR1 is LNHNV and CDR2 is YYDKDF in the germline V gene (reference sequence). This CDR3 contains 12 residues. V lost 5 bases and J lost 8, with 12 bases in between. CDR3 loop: CATSDGGEEAFF. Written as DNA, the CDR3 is TGTGCCACCAGCGACGGGGGGGAAGAAGCTTTCTTT.

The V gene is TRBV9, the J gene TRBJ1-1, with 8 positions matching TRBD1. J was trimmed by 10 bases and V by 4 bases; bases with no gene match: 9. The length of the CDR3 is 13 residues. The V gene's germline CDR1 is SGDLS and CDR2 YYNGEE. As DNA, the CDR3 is TGTGCCAGCAGCCCCCGACAGGGGAAGGGAGCTTTCTTT. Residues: CASSPRQGKGAFF.

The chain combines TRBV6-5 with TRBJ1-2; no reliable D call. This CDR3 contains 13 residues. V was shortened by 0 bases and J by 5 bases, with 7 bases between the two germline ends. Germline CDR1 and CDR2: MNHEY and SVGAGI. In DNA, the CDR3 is TGTGCCAGCAGTTACTCACGGGTATATGGCTACACCTTC. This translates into CASSYSRVYGYTF.

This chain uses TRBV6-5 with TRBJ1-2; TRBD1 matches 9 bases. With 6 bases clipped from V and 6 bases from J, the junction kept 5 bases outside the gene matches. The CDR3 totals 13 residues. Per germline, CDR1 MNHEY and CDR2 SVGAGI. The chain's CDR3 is CASSIQGANGYTF. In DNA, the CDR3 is TGTGCCAGCAGCATACAGGGGGCAAATGGCTACACCTTC.

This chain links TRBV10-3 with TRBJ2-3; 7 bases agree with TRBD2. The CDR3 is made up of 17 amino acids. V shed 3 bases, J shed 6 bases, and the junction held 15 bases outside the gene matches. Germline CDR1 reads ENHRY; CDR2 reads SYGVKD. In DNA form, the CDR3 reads TGTGCCATCAGTGAAGGCGGGGGTTCTCCACAGATGGATACGCAGTATTTT. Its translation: CAISEGGGSPQMDTQYF.

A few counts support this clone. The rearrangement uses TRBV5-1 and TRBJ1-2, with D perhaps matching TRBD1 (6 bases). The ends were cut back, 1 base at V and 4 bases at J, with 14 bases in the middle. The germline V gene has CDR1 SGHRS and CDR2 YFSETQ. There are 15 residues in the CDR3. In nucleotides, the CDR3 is TGCGCCAGCAGCTTGTTTGCAGGGGCGGGCTATGGCTACACCTTC. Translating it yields CASSLFAGAGYGYTF.

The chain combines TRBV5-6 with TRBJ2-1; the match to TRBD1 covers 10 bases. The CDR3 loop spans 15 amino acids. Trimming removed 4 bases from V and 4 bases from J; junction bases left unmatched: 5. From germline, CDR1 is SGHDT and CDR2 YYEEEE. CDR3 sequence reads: CASSGGQGPYNEQFF. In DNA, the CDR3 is TGTGCCAGCAGCGGGGGACAGGGGCCGTACAATGAGCAGTTCTTC. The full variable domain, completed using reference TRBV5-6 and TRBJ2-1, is DAGVTQSPTHLIKTRGQQVTLRCSPKSGHDTVSWYQQALGQGPQFIFQYYEEEERQRGNFPDRFSGHQFPNYSSELNVNALLLGDSALYLCASSGGQGPYNEQFFGPGTRLTVL.

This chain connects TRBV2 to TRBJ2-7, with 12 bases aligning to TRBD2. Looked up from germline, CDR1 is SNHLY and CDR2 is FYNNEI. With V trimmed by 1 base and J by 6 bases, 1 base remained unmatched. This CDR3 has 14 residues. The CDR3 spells CASSEGTSGVEQYF. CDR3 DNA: TGTGCCAGCAGTGAAGGGACTAGCGGGGTCGAGCAGTACTTC.

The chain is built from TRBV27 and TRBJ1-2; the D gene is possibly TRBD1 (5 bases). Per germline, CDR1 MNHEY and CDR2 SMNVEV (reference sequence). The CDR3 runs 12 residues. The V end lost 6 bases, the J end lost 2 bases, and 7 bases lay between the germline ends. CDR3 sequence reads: CASRAGNYGYTF. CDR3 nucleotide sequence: TGTGCCAGCAGGGCAGGGAACTATGGCTACACCTTC.

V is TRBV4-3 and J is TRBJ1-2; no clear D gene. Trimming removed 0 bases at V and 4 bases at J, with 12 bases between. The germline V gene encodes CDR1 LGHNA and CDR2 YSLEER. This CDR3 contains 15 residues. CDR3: CASSQDGLPGYGYTF. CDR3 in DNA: TGCGCCAGCAGCCAAGATGGACTGCCCGGCTATGGCTACACCTTC.

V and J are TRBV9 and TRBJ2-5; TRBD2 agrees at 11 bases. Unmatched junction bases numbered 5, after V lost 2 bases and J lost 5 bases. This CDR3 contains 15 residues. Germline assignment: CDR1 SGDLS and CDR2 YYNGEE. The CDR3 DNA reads TGTGCCAGCAGCGTTAGCGGGGGGGCCGGGGAGACCCAGTACTTC. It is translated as CASSVSGGAGETQYF.

The CDR3 nucleotides read TGTGCCAGCAGCGTCGGGACAGGAGGGGGGCACACTGAAGCTTTCTTT. It codes for CASSVGTGGGHTEAFF. This chain joins TRBV9 and TRBJ1-1, with 8 positions matching TRBD1. The CDR3 length is 16 residues. Germline V gene data show CDR1 as SGDLS and CDR2 as YYNGEE. With V trimmed by 2 bases and J by 3 bases, 9 bases remained unmatched.

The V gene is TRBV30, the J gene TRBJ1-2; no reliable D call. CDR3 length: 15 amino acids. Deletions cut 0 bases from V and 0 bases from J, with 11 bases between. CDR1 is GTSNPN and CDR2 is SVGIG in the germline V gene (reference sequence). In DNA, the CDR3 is TGTGCCTGGAGTGTAATCACAGACCCTAACTATGGCTACACCTTC. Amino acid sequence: CAWSVITDPNYGYTF.

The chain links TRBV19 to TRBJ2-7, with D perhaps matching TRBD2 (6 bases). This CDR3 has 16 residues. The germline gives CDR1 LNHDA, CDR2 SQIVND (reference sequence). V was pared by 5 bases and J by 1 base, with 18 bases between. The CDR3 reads CASSPRLGGLSYEQYF. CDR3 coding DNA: TGTGCCAGTAGTCCTCGACTAGGAGGGTTATCCTACGAGCAGTACTTC.

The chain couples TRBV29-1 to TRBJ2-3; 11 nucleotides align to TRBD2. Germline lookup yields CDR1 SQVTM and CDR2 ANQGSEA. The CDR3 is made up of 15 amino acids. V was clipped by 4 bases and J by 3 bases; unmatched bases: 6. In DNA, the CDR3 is TGCAGCGTTGTAGATCTAGCGGGGGGTACAGATACGCAGTATTTT. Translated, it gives CSVVDLAGGTDTQYF.

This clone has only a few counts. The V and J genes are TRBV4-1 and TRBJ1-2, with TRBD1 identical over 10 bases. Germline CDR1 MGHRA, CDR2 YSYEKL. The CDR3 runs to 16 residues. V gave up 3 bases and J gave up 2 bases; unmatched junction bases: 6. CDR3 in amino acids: CASSQVPGQGNYGYTF. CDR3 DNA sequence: TGCGCCAGCAGCCAGGTTCCGGGACAGGGGAACTATGGCTACACCTTC.

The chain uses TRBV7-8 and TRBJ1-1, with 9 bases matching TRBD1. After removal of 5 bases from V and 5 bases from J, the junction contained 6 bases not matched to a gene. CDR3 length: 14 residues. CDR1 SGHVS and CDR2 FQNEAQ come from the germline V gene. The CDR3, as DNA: TGTGCCAGCAGCGAAGGGACAGGGAGGACTGAAGCTTTCTTT. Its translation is CASSEGTGRTEAFF.

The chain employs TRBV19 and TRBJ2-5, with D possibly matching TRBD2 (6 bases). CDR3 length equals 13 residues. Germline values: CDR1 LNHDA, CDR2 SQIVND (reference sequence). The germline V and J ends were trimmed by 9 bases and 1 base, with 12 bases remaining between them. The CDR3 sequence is CASGRGSQETQYF. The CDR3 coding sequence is TGTGCCAGCGGGCGGGGCAGCCAAGAGACCCAGTACTTC.

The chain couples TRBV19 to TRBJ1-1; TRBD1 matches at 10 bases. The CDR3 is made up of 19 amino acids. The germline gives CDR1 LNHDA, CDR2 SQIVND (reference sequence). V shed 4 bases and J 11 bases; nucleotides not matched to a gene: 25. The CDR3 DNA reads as TGTGCCAGTAGTAGACGGCCGGGCCGACAGGGGGCCCTCGGGGGGACCGCTTTCTTT. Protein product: CASSRRPGRQGALGGTAFF.

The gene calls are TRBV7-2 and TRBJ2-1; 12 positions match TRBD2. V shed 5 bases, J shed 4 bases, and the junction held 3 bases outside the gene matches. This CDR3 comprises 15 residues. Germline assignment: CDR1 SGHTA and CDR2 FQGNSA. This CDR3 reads CASSQTSGGYNEQFF. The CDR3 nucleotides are TGTGCCAGCAGCCAAACTAGCGGGGGGTACAATGAGCAGTTCTTC.

The DNA for the CDR3 is TGCGCCAGCAGCGAGGGACAGGGGGCTGCGTCTGAAGCTTTCTTT. As protein: CASSEGQGAASEAFF. The V call is TRBV5-1, the J call TRBJ1-1; 12 positions agree with TRBD1. This CDR3 is 15 amino acids long. Germline loops: CDR1 SGHRS, CDR2 YFSETQ. The junction had 7 bases not matched to a gene; V was cut back by 4 bases and J by 6 bases. The whole variable domain, filled in from reference TRBV5-1 and TRBJ1-1, reads KAGVTQTPRYLIKTRGQQVTLSCSPISGHRSVSWYQQTPGQGLQFLFEYFSETQRNKGNFPGRFSGRQFSNSRSEMNVSTLELGDSALYLCASSEGQGAASEAFFGQGTRLTVV.

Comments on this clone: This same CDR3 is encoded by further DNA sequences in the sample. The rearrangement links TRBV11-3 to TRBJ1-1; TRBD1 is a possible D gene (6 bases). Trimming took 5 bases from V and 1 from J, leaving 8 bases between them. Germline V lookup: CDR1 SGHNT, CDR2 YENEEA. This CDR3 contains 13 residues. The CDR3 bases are TGTGCCAGCAGCCTACAGGGGAACACTGAAGCTTTCTTT. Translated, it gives CASSLQGNTEAFF.

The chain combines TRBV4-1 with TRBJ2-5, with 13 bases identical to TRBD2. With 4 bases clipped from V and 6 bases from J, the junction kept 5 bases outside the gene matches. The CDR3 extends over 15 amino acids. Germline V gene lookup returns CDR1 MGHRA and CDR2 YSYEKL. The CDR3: CASSLGTSGEKTQYF. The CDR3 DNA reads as TGCGCCAGCAGCCTCGGGACTAGCGGGGAAAAGACCCAGTACTTC.

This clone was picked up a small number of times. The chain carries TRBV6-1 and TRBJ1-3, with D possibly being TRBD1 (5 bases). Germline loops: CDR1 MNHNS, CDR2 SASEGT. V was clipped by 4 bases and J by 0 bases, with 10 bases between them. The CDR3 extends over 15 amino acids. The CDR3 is CASSGYRFSGNTIYF. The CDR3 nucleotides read TGTGCCAGCAGTGGCTACAGGTTCTCTGGAAACACCATATATTTT.

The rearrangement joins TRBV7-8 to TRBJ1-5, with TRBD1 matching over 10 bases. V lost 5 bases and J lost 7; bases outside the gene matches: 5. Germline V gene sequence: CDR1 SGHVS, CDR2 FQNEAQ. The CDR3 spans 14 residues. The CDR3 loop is CASSGRDRGQPQHF. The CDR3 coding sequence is TGTGCCAGCAGCGGCCGGGACAGGGGACAGCCCCAGCATTTT.

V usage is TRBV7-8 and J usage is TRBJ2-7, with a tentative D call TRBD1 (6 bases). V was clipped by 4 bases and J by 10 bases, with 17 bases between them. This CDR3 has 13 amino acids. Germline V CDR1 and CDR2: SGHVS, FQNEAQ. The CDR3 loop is CASSSYLGQYQYF. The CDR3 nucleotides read TGTGCCAGCAGCTCCTATCTTGGACAGTACCAGTACTTC.